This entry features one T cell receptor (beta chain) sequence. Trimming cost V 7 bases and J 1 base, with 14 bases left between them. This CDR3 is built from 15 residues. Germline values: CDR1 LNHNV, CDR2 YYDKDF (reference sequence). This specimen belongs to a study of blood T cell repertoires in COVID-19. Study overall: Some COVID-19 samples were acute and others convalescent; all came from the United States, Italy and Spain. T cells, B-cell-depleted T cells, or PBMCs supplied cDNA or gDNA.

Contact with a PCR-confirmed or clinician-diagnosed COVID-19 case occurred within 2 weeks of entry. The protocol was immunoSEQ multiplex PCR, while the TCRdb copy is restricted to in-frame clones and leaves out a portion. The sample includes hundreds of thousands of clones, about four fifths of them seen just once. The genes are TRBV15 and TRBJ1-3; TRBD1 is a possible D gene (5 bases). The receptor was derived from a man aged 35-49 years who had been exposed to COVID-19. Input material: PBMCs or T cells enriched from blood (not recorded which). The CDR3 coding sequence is TGTGCCACCACAAGGGGACTAATATCTGGAAACACCATATATTTT. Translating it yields CATTRGLISGNTIYF.